This T cell receptor (beta chain) was captured by sequencing in a study of OX40 agonist ivuxolimab in advanced cancers. Study-wide background: Dose-escalation patients suffered from hepatocellular carcinoma, melanoma, renal cell or head and neck cancer. Prior therapy, whether anti-PD-1, anti-PD-L1 or anti-CTLA-4, was allowed, and about 40% had some. Study-wide points: There were also nonresponders showing low normalized T-cell clonal expansion.

The germline V gene has CDR1 SGDLS and CDR2 YYNGEE. This CDR3 has 15 residues. V was pared by 0 bases and J by 0 bases, with 10 bases between. Patients were ruled out by autoimmune disease history or systemic immunosuppression. Comments on this clone: Its antigen remains unknown.

Profiling relied on immunoSEQ multiplex PCR, and the TCRdb table lists in-frame clones only, not all of them. The table shows fewer than 40,000 clones, with about four fifths occurring only once. V usage is TRBV9 and J usage is TRBJ2-7, with D perhaps matching TRBD2 (5 bases). The input for sequencing was CD4+ or CD8+ T cells sorted from blood, taken in a trial of the OX40 agonist ivuxolimab. The sequence was collected from an adult with an advanced solid tumor such as melanoma, head and neck, liver or kidney cancer. CDR3 residues: CASSVGPDYSYEQYF. The CDR3 coding sequence is TGTGCCAGCAGCGTAGGACCAGACTACTCCTACGAGCAGTACTTC.